These 4 T cell receptor beta chains came from one sample sequenced in a study of cytomegalovirus exposure and HLA in healthy donors. The PCR made use of 60 Vbeta and 13 Jbeta primers. The repertoire was sequenced with immunoSEQ multiplex PCR; TCRdb's copy has only in-frame clones and lacks some. The table has 120,000 or so clones, around 78% seen once. The sequenced sample consisted of PBMCs. Receptors were obtained from a woman aged 40 to 50 in good health and CMV-seronegative.

The chain joins TRBV28 to TRBJ1-4; 11 bases align to TRBD1. V dropped 4 bases and J dropped 8; count of bases not matched to a gene: 9. The germline gives CDR1 MDHEN, CDR2 SYDVKM. The CDR3 is 16 residues long. The CDR3 loop is CASSSGQGVPEEKLFF. CDR3 DNA: TGTGCCAGCAGTTCGGGACAGGGGGTCCCAGAGGAAAAACTGTTTTTT.

V gene TRBV5-6 combines with J gene TRBJ2-3; D ambiguous. This CDR3 region has 13 residues. The germline V gene has CDR1 SGHDT and CDR2 YYEEEE. Between the trimmed V and J ends, which lost 2 bases and 3 bases, there was a span of 7 bases. CDR3 bases: TGTGCCAGCAGCTTTCAGGATACAGATACGCAGTATTTT. This sequence encodes CASSFQDTDTQYF.

This clone was counted a few times. V is TRBV6-1 and J is TRBJ1-6; no clear D gene. V gave up 8 bases and J gave up 5 bases, with 10 bases separating them. The CDR3 extends over 13 amino acids. Germline assignment: CDR1 MNHNS and CDR2 SASEGT. The CDR3 loop is CASWAKHNSPLHF. CDR3 sequence (DNA): TGTGCCAGCTGGGCGAAACATAATTCACCCCTCCACTTT.

V usage is TRBV6-5 and J usage is TRBJ2-1, with 8 bases matching TRBD2. This CDR3 has 14 amino acids. Germline CDR1 and CDR2: MNHEY and SVGAGI. V gave up 6 bases and J gave up 7 bases; unmatched junction bases: 8. The CDR3, as DNA: TGTGCCAGCAGCCGGGAGGGCCGGCTTAATGAGCAGTTCTTC. Its protein product is CASSREGRLNEQFF.